A single sample gave rise to the 20 T cell receptor beta chains below, sequenced in a study of tumor and adjacent non-tumor tissue in lung cancer. Three rounds of nested PCR, following a modified ARM-PCR protocol, produced the TCRbeta library. TCRdb processed the multiplex PCR reads anew with MiXCR; each CDR3 protein has one entry. The sample yields under 100,000 distinct CDR3 sequences, nearly 70% seen once. This sample's RNA came from whole unsorted tissue. Input material: lung tumor tissue. All receptors come from a woman in her 70s with non-small cell lung cancer.

This clonotype was detected many times. The chain carries TRBV10-3 and TRBJ2-3; either TRBD1 or TRBD2 may fit D (8 bases each). CDR1 and CDR2 from the germline V gene are ENHRY and SYGVKD. V was trimmed by 10 bases and J by 6 bases, leaving 26 bases between them. The CDR3 runs to 16 residues. CDR3 sequence reads: CATSGGRGGSGDTQYF. The DNA of the CDR3 is TGTGCCACCTCAGGGGGCCGGGGGGGCTCTGGGGATACGCAGTATTTT.

This clonotype was counted many times. The chain links TRBV6-1 to TRBJ1-2; maybe TRBD1 (5 bases). Germline CDR1 is MNHNS and CDR2 is SASEGT. This CDR3 is built from 16 residues. Trimming removed 6 bases at V and 8 bases at J, with 25 bases between. The CDR3 reads CASSLAGVRTSGGYTF. The DNA for the CDR3 is TGTGCCAGCAGCCTGGCGGGGGTAAGAACAAGCGGAGGCTACACCTTC.

This clonotype was seen a few times. A much larger clone is a single base away; this may be a read error. The V call is TRBV28, the J call TRBJ2-7; 7 bases align to TRBD2. Germline CDR1 is MDHEN and CDR2 is SYDVKM. This CDR3 has 14 amino acids. The CDR3 region is CASSLGGGWGEQCF. CDR3 DNA: TGTGCCAGCAGTTTAGGCGGGGGATGGGGCGAGCAGTGCTTC.

The chain couples TRBV4-2 to TRBJ2-7, with 11 bases matching TRBD2. The junction had 10 bases not matched to a gene; V was cut back by 0 bases and J by 0 bases. CDR1 and CDR2 from the germline V gene are LGHNA and YNFKEQ. The CDR3 covers 19 residues. CDR3 nucleotides: TGTGCCAGCAGCCAAGATATAGGGACTAGCGGAATTTTCTCCTACGAGCAGTACTTC. Its translation: CASSQDIGTSGIFSYEQYF.

A remark on this clonotype: The CDR3 carries no conserved terminal phenylalanine or tryptophan, so it likely arises from a read error. The chain links TRBV6-2 or TRBV6-3 to TRBJ2-7; the match to TRBD2 covers 8 bases. The CDR3 spans 15 residues. The germline gives CDR1 MNHEY, CDR2 SVGEGT. The DNA for the CDR3 is TGTGCCAACAGTGGCCTAGGGCGGGAGGACTACGAGCAGTACTCC. Translation gives CANSGLGREDYEQYS.

A word on this clonotype: A much larger clonotype is one base distant, so this may be a read error. The rearrangement joins TRBV28 to TRBJ2-1; 7 bases fit TRBD1. CDR3 size: 15 residues. Germline V gene sequence: CDR1 MDHEN, CDR2 SYDVKM. The CDR3 region is CGSSFWDSSYNEQFF. CDR3 bases: TGTGGCAGCAGTTTTTGGGACAGCTCCTACAATGAGCAGTTCTTC.

CDR3 sequence: CASAREGYTDTQYF. CDR3 coding DNA: TGTGCAAGTGCCCGGGAGGGGTACACAGATACGCAGTATTTT. The chain couples TRBV12-3 or TRBV12-4 to TRBJ2-3; 8 bases agree with TRBD2. This CDR3 is 14 amino acids long.

The rearrangement joins TRBV29-1 to TRBJ1-1, with 7 bases fitting TRBD1. The CDR3 runs 14 residues. Germline CDR1 and CDR2: SQVTM and ANQGSEA. The CDR3 sequence: CSVRTGTENTEAFF. The DNA for the CDR3 is TGCAGTGTCCGGACCGGGACAGAGAACACTGAAGCTTTCTTT.

On this clonotype: A read error may explain this, as a much larger clone is one base away. The chain is built from TRBV20-1 and TRBJ1-5; D remains ambiguous. From germline, CDR1 is DFQATT and CDR2 SNEGSKA (reference sequence). Trimming removed 8 bases at V and 5 bases at J, with 13 bases between. This CDR3 has 12 residues. As DNA, the CDR3 is TGCAGTACCAAACAATCGGATCAGCCCCAGCATTTT. Its translation is CSTKQSDQPQHF.

Notes on this clonotype: The junction departs from the called germline gene at one end, perhaps through a read error. The V call is TRBV12-3 or TRBV12-4, the J call TRBJ1-5; D unclear. The CDR3 runs to 14 residues. The CDR3 reads CASSPRAENRPQHF. CDR3 sequence (DNA): TGTGCCAGCAGTCCTCGGGCTGAGAATCGGCCCCAGCATTTT.

As regards this clonotype: No conserved phenylalanine or tryptophan ends this CDR3, so it is likely a read error. The chain employs TRBV6-5 and TRBJ1-1; 10 nucleotides align to TRBD1. Germline CDR1 MNHEY, CDR2 SVGAGI. The CDR3 sequence is 17 residues long. The CDR3 sequence is CANSYQGTGALRSEAFC. The CDR3, as DNA: TGTGCCAACAGTTACCAAGGGACAGGGGCCCTTAGGTCTGAAGCTTTCTGT.

As to this clonotype: The junction differs from germline at one of its ends, possibly a read error. The chain links TRBV6-5 to TRBJ2-2; 8 nucleotides agree with TRBD2. This CDR3 is built from 16 residues. Germline V gene sequence: CDR1 MNHEY, CDR2 SVGAGI. As DNA, the CDR3 is TGTGCCAGCGGTTTAGCGGGATGGCCGAACACCGAGGAGCTGTTTTTT. As protein: CASGLAGWPNTEELFF.

This clonotype was detected once. At one of its ends the junction is not consistent with the germline gene, which may arise from a read error. The chain joins TRBV6-5 to TRBJ2-1; TRBD1 aligns across 8 bases. The length of the CDR3 is 15 residues. Per germline, CDR1 MNHEY and CDR2 SVGAGI. CDR3 protein: CASNRGTGPNNEQFF. CDR3 coding DNA: TGCGCCAGCAATCGCGGGACAGGCCCTAACAATGAGCAGTTCTTC.

The chain couples TRBV29-1 to TRBJ2-2; 8 bases are shared with TRBD2. Germline assignment: CDR1 SQVTM and CDR2 ANQGSEA. V dropped 4 bases and J dropped 16; count of bases not matched to a gene: 17. The CDR3 length is 14 residues. Here the CDR3 reads CSVGRSLEGGGPFF. The DNA of the CDR3 is TGCAGCGTTGGTCGCTCCTTGGAGGGCGGGGGGCCGTTTTTT.

As for this clonotype: One end of the junction fails to match germline, which may point to a read error. V and J are TRBV12-3 or TRBV12-4 and TRBJ2-4, with D tentatively TRBD2 (5 bases). The CDR3 runs to 14 residues. The CDR3 spells CASSLGLAKNVQYF. In nucleotides, the CDR3 is TGTGCCAGCAGTTTAGGGCTAGCCAAAAACGTTCAGTACTTC.

Only a few counts were recorded for this clonotype. This sequence joins TRBV18 and TRBJ2-3; the D is unclear. The CDR3 consists of 15 residues. Deletions cut 3 bases from V and 0 bases from J, with 10 bases between. Looked up from germline, CDR1 is KGHSH and CDR2 is LQKENI. DNA for the CDR3: TGTGCCAGCTCACCCGAATCCACCAGCACAGATACGCAGTATTTT. Translation gives CASSPESTSTDTQYF.

Turning to this clonotype: Mismatch with germline at one junction end may stem from a read error. This rearrangement joins TRBV10-3 to TRBJ2-3; D perhaps matches TRBD2 (6 bases). CDR3 length: 15 amino acids. Germline V gene data show CDR1 as ENHRY and CDR2 as SYGVKD. CDR3 amino acids: CAISGGREPKDTLYF. CDR3 nucleotide sequence: TGTGCCATCAGCGGGGGTCGGGAACCCAAAGATACGCTGTATTTT.

The chain joins TRBV6-1 to TRBJ1-2; D is perhaps TRBD1 (5 bases). CDR1 is MNHNS and CDR2 is SASEGT in the germline V gene. The CDR3 is 16 amino acids. The CDR3 here is CPGSLAGVRTSGGYTF. The CDR3 bases are TGTCCCGGCAGCCTGGCGGGGGTAAGAACAAGCGGAGGCTACACCTTC.

This clonotype appeared a single time. One end of the junction varies from germline; a read error may be responsible. This chain uses TRBV10-1 with TRBJ1-5; D is unresolved. There are 13 residues in the CDR3. Germline V gives CDR1 WNHNN, CDR2 SYGVQD (reference sequence). This CDR3 reads CTSSEDSNQPKHF. The CDR3 DNA sequence: TGCACCAGCAGTGAAGATAGCAATCAGCCCAAGCATTTT.

As to this clonotype: An end of the junction does not agree with germline; a read error may underlie this. The V gene is TRBV4-1, the J gene TRBJ1-6, with a weak D call TRBD1 (5 bases). Germline-derived CDR1 and CDR2 are MGHRA and YSYEKL. This CDR3 is 19 amino acids long. The CDR3 nucleotides are TGCGCCGGCAGCCAAGAGTCCCCCTCGGATGACAGTTATAATTCGCCCCTCCACTTT. Protein sequence: CAGSQESPSDDSYNSPLHF.